A selection of T cell receptor beta chains follows, all from one sample in a study of blood T cell repertoires in COVID-19. TCRdb keeps only in-frame clones here, not all; method: immunoSEQ multiplex PCR. The sample has over 60,000 clones, more than 75% seen once. The specimen sequenced was peripheral blood. These TCRs come from a human donor in a cohort sampled during active COVID-19. The conserved cysteine and the conserved F or W are not part of the CDR3 here. D genes are given only for firm matches.

13	-	TRBV7-9	TRBJ1-1	ASSWEGGLTGEAF
13	TRBD2	TRBV9	TRBJ2-2	ASTSGRGGTGELF
11	TRBD1	TRBV28	TRBJ1-4	ASGQGVIEKLF
14	TRBD1	TRBV28	TRBJ1-6	ASSPSGQGQGSPLH
14	-	TRBV3-1/TRBV3-2	TRBJ2-7	ASSQVPGTSRYEQY
13	TRBD2	TRBV28	TRBJ2-1	ASTRGREGYNEQF
12	TRBD1	TRBV2	TRBJ1-2	ASSDRTGMYGYT
13	TRBD1	TRBV5-1	TRBJ1-2	ASSSSTGGEGGYT
14	TRBD1	TRBV2	TRBJ1-5	ASRGTGVNSNQPQH
13	-	TRBV27	TRBJ2-7	ASSPVGLIAYEQY
12	-	TRBV6-6	TRBJ1-5	ASTQGYSNQPQH
13	TRBD1	TRBV7-3	TRBJ2-3	ASSHAGQGLRAQY
9	TRBD2	TRBV20-1	TRBJ2-7	SARGSYEQY
12	-	TRBV5-1	TRBJ2-5	ASNPGGGGETQY
9	-	TRBV20-1	TRBJ2-7	SAGSGTLKY
12	-	TRBV3-1/TRBV3-2	TRBJ1-6	ASSQDSSNSPLH
13	TRBD2	TRBV10-2	TRBJ2-3	ATIPLAGVTDTQY
12	-	TRBV5-1	TRBJ1-3	ASSFGGVGNTIY
16	TRBD1	TRBV5-1	TRBJ2-6	ASSLLGTGTSGANVLT
14	TRBD1	TRBV28	TRBJ1-4	ASSLTQTGEFEKLF
12	-	TRBV5-5	TRBJ1-5	ASSLGQINQPQH
14	TRBD1	TRBV5-8	TRBJ1-5	ASSLPRGLGNQPQH
12	-	TRBV18	TRBJ1-4	ASSRPGTNEKLF
13	TRBD2	TRBV19	TRBJ2-7	ASSITSGRAEEQY
14	-	TRBV10-3	TRBJ1-2	AISDPPGEANYGYT
12	-	TRBV9	TRBJ1-5	ASSVASGDQPQH
16	TRBD1	TRBV5-4	TRBJ2-6	ASSLRQGAQSGANVLT
13	TRBD1	TRBV9	TRBJ1-2	ASSVGDRQGYGYT
13	TRBD2	TRBV25-1	TRBJ2-3	ASSLTSGGADTQY
14	-	TRBV4-2	TRBJ2-3	ASSPRGAGRPDTQY
13	-	TRBV18	TRBJ2-7	ASSITGTKSYEQY
11	-	TRBV7-9	TRBJ1-1	ASSRTGDTEAF
15	TRBD1	TRBV10-2	TRBJ2-1	ASSEGTGGVGHNEQF
13	-	TRBV6-1	TRBJ2-7	ASSETTGSLREQY
13	-	TRBV7-9	TRBJ1-1	ASSLGGSMNTEAF
14	TRBD2	TRBV7-9	TRBJ2-7	ASSHPRLAGGYEQY
13	-	TRBV27	TRBJ1-1	ASSLSGFGSTEAF
13	-	TRBV2	TRBJ2-3	ASSVEAGGTDTQY
14	-	TRBV7-9	TRBJ1-6	ASSLLGGMSISPLH
15	-	TRBV10-3	TRBJ2-7	AISESGAGSGVYEQY
16	-	TRBV19	TRBJ2-1	ASSILNEAGALRNEQF
13	-	TRBV6-5	TRBJ1-4	ASSLQGTTNEKLF